Sequencing of this T cell receptor beta chain was carried out in a study of radiotherapy plus CTLA-4 blockade in lung cancer. CDR1 SGHDT and CDR2 YYEEEE come from the germline V gene. CDR3 size: 14 residues. Trimming shortened V by 1 base and J by 9 bases, and 14 bases separated the two germline ends. Method: immunoSEQ multiplex PCR; TCRdb's copy keeps in-frame clones and lacks some. The sample gives fewer than 65,000 clones, 82% of which show up once; under 7% is in the top ten. This TCR was recovered from a human donor with non-small cell lung cancer whose response to radiotherapy plus ipilimumab could not be evaluated. Sequencing was performed on peripheral blood, taken from a patient treated with radiotherapy plus ipilimumab. The J gene is TRBJ2-1, the V gene TRBV5-6; D is possibly TRBD2 (6 bases). CDR3 sequence reads: CASSLLGRGGEQFF. CDR3 bases: TGTGCCAGCAGCTTGCTCGGGCGGGGAGGTGAGCAGTTCTTC. The full variable domain, rest sourced from reference TRBV5-6 and TRBJ2-1, is DAGVTQSPTHLIKTRGQQVTLRCSPKSGHDTVSWYQQALGQGPQFIFQYYEEEERQRGNFPDRFSGHQFPNYSSELNVNALLLGDSALYLCASSLLGRGGEQFFGPGTRLTVL.